The 26 T cell receptor beta chains below all came from one sample that was sequenced in a study of CD8 T cells in ankylosing spondylitis (dated by TCRdb to the late 2010s). The library was prepared using 5' RACE. The sample was run on an Illumina HiSeq 2500. TCRdb took the public reads, trimmed them with fastp at Q25, ran MiXCR for clone calling and kept in-frame beta chains. Duplicate CDR3 protein sequences are folded into a single record with the most common DNA and genes. The sample yields 36,000 or so distinct CDR3 sequences; 13% were counted once. The top ten hold about 30% of the sample. Sample: synovial fluid, either unsorted or a sorted T cell fraction (not recorded which). The receptor set was obtained from a male donor with ankylosing spondylitis.

This clonotype appeared a few times. The chain is built from TRBV11-2 and TRBJ2-7; D perhaps matches TRBD1 (6 bases). The germline gives CDR1 SGHAT, CDR2 FQNNGV. The ends were cut back, 5 bases at V and 9 bases at J, with 35 bases in the middle. The CDR3 spans 19 residues. CDR3 protein: CASSDPNRAGPFLLRGQYF. The CDR3 nucleotides are TGTGCCAGCAGCGACCCTAACAGGGCTGGTCCGTTCCTACTCAGGGGGCAGTACTTC.

This clonotype was found many times. This sequence joins TRBV19 and TRBJ2-1, with 7 bases matching TRBD1. Losses at the gene ends were 5 bases for V and 8 bases for J; bases not matched to a gene: 18. CDR3 size: 17 residues. The germline V gene has CDR1 LNHDA and CDR2 SQIVND (reference sequence). The CDR3 DNA follows: TGTGCCAGTAGTCCTTCCCCCCTGGGACAGACGGGGTATGAGCAGTTCTTC. It specifies CASSPSPLGQTGYEQFF.

The rearrangement links TRBV7-2 to TRBJ2-4; TRBD1 aligns across 12 bases. The V gene's germline CDR1 is SGHTA and CDR2 FQGNSA. Unmatched junction bases numbered 5, after V lost 5 bases and J lost 0 bases. The CDR3 sequence is 17 residues long. In nucleotides, the CDR3 is TGTGCCAGCAGCCCCGGGACAGGGGGCTTAGCCAAAAACATTCAGTACTTC. This codes for CASSPGTGGLAKNIQYF.

In its sample, this clonotype was seen a few times. CDR3: CASSTGDSSYGYTF. CDR3 coding DNA: TGTGCCAGCAGCACCGGGGACAGTTCCTATGGCTACACCTTC. The chain carries TRBV9 and TRBJ1-2, with 7 nucleotides matching TRBD1. CDR1 and CDR2 from the germline V gene are SGDLS and YYNGEE. V was pared by 4 bases and J by 4 bases, with 7 bases of the junction left unmatched. The CDR3 extends over 14 amino acids. The complete variable domain, with remaining parts taken from reference TRBV9 and TRBJ1-2, reads DSGVTQTPKHLITATGQRVTLRCSPRSGDLSVYWYQQSLDQGLQFLIQYYNGEERAKGNILERFSAQQFPDLHSELNLSSLELGDSALYFCASSTGDSSYGYTFGSGTRLTVV.

In this sample, this clonotype turned up many times. The rearrangement uses TRBV4-2 and TRBJ2-2, with 8 bases that match TRBD2. Germline lookup yields CDR1 LGHNA and CDR2 YNFKEQ. The trim removed 1 base at V and 4 bases at J, leaving 2 bases unmatched. The CDR3 has 15 residues. The CDR3 here is CASSQAGGFTGELFF. For the CDR3, the DNA is TGTGCCAGCAGCCAAGCGGGAGGGTTCACCGGGGAGCTGTTTTTT.

This clonotype turned up a few times. The chain combines TRBV6-1 with TRBJ2-7; D is undetermined. Trimming cost V 2 bases and J 3 bases, with 11 bases left between them. The CDR3 has 14 residues. Germline-derived CDR1 and CDR2 are MNHNS and SASEGT. The CDR3 nucleotides read TGTGCCAGCAGTGAATATGGCAGAGGCTACGAGCAGTACTTC. This sequence encodes CASSEYGRGYEQYF.

This clonotype appeared a few times. The chain has TRBV15 and TRBJ1-5; D gene unclear. The CDR3 consists of 17 residues. CDR1 and CDR2 from the germline V gene are LNHNV and YYDKDF (reference sequence). Trimming stripped 4 bases from V and 0 bases from J, with 16 bases between. CDR3 coding DNA: TGTGCCACCAGCACCTTCCCGCGGCAACTTAGCAATCAGCCCCAGCATTTT. Amino acid sequence: CATSTFPRQLSNQPQHF.

This clonotype was found a few times. The chain combines TRBV10-3 with TRBJ1-2, with D perhaps TRBD1 (5 bases). Germline-derived CDR1 and CDR2 are ENHRY and SYGVKD. The length of the CDR3 is 14 residues. The germline V and J ends were trimmed by 7 bases and 2 bases, with 14 bases remaining between them. CDR3 sequence (DNA): TGTGCCATCAATTCGGACACCCCCAACTATGGCTACACCTTC. Residues: CAINSDTPNYGYTF.

This clonotype has ten or more counts. The V and J genes are TRBV20-1 and TRBJ2-4; D is possibly TRBD1 or TRBD2 (5 bases each). Trimming cost V 6 bases and J 9 bases, with 15 bases left between them. The CDR3 contains 12 residues. Germline V gene lookup returns CDR1 DFQATT and CDR2 SNEGSKA (reference sequence). CDR3 amino acids: CSAPWGRGIQYF. In DNA form, the CDR3 reads TGCAGTGCCCCCTGGGGCCGGGGCATTCAGTACTTC.

This clonotype was seen a few times. This chain links TRBV28 with TRBJ2-1, with 7 bases fitting TRBD1. CDR3 length equals 16 residues. The junction had 7 bases not matched to a gene; V was cut back by 5 bases and J by 0 bases. Germline assignment: CDR1 MDHEN and CDR2 SYDVKM. CDR3 amino acids: CASSPKGQNSYNEQFF. Here the CDR3 DNA reads TGTGCCAGCAGTCCAAAGGGACAGAACTCCTACAATGAGCAGTTCTTC.

The sample holds a few counts of this clonotype. The gene calls are TRBV11-2 and TRBJ2-7; D may be TRBD1 (6 bases). This CDR3 has 13 residues. Between the trimmed V and J ends, which lost 1 base and 6 bases, there was a span of 10 bases. Looked up from germline, CDR1 is SGHAT and CDR2 is FQNNGV. The CDR3 nucleotides are TGTGCCAGCAGCTTAGTAGCACAGGGCGAGCAGTACTTC. This sequence encodes CASSLVAQGEQYF.

V usage is TRBV29-1 and J usage is TRBJ1-1; perhaps TRBD1 as D (6 bases). The germline V gene encodes CDR1 SQVTM and CDR2 ANQGSEA. The CDR3 extends over 16 amino acids. Trimming removed 1 base from V and 6 bases from J, with 21 bases in between. CDR3 DNA sequence: TGCAGCGTTGAAGGTTCGGCAGGGGCCAGGTTCGCTGAAGCTTTCTTT. It encodes CSVEGSAGARFAEAFF.

CDR3 in amino acids: CASSTLRDRDQETQYF. CDR3 DNA sequence: TGTGCCAGCAGCACCCTGCGGGACAGGGATCAAGAGACCCAGTACTTC. This chain joins TRBV7-6 and TRBJ2-5; 9 bases fit TRBD1. Germline lookup yields CDR1 SGHVS and CDR2 FNYEAQ. The CDR3 spans 16 residues. V lost 5 bases and J lost 2; bases outside the gene matches: 9.

This clonotype was observed many times. The V and J genes are TRBV7-2 and TRBJ1-2; unclear D gene. The CDR3 contains 12 residues. Germline loops: CDR1 SGHTA, CDR2 FQGNSA. V lost 3 bases to trimming and J lost 8 bases, with 10 bases between them. DNA for the CDR3: TGTGCCAGCAGCTTCTCGACGGCCGGCTACACCTTC. As protein: CASSFSTAGYTF.

This clonotype was counted between two and nine times. The genes are TRBV7-8 and TRBJ2-3, with TRBD2 matching over 9 bases. Germline loops: CDR1 SGHVS, CDR2 FQNEAQ. Losses at the gene ends were 3 bases for V and 7 bases for J; bases not matched to a gene: 8. The CDR3 runs 15 residues. The CDR3 reads CASSLPGLAENTQYF. The CDR3 DNA reads as TGTGCCAGCAGCTTGCCGGGACTAGCTGAAAATACGCAGTATTTT.

This clonotype showed up many times. The CDR3 spells CASSPGLENTGELFF. The CDR3 DNA reads TGTGCCAGCAGCCCCGGACTAGAAAACACCGGGGAGCTGTTTTTT. This chain connects TRBV11-2 to TRBJ2-2; 7 nucleotides align to TRBD2. The germline V gene has CDR1 SGHAT and CDR2 FQNNGV. CDR3 size: 15 residues. Trimming cost V 5 bases and J 2 bases; bases outside gene matches: 5. Looking up the rest from reference TRBV11-2 and TRBJ2-2 gives the full variable domain: EAGVAQSPRYKIIEKRQSVAFWCNPISGHATLYWYQQILGQGPKLLIQFQNNGVVDDSQLPKDRFSAERLKGVDSTLKIQPAKLEDSAVYLCASSPGLENTGELFFGEGSRLTVL.

This clonotype was seen many times. The rearrangement uses TRBV6-2 or TRBV6-3 and TRBJ2-1; a possible D gene is TRBD2 (5 bases). The CDR3 contains 13 residues. V dropped 5 bases and J dropped 1 base, with 6 bases sitting between them. Germline CDR1 and CDR2: MNHEY and SVGEGT. DNA for the CDR3: TGTGCCAGCAGTATAGCGTCCTACAATGAGCAGTTCTTC. Translating it yields CASSIASYNEQFF.

V is TRBV4-3 and J is TRBJ2-7; D gene uncertain. This CDR3 is built from 15 residues. The ends were cut back, 4 bases at V and 0 bases at J, with 13 bases in the middle. Germline V CDR1 and CDR2: LGHNA, YSLEER. This CDR3 reads CASSPLRGDSYEQYF. The CDR3 DNA reads TGCGCCAGCAGCCCGCTGCGAGGAGACTCCTACGAGCAGTACTTC.

This clonotype has ten or more counts. The chain combines TRBV4-3 with TRBJ2-2; a possible D gene is TRBD1 (5 bases). Germline V gene sequence: CDR1 LGHNA, CDR2 YSLEER. Deletions cut 3 bases from V and 1 base from J, with 9 bases between. The CDR3 is made up of 15 amino acids. The CDR3 DNA reads as TGCGCCAGCAGCCATGCCACAGGGAACACCGGGGAGCTGTTTTTT. This codes for CASSHATGNTGELFF.

This clonotype qualifies as medium-sized (0.01 to 0.1%). The chain uses TRBV7-2 and TRBJ1-1; D perhaps matches TRBD1 (5 bases). Germline CDR1 is SGHTA and CDR2 is FQGNSA. Trimming removed 3 bases at V and 6 bases at J, with 17 bases between. The CDR3 runs 15 residues. Here the CDR3 DNA reads TGTGCCAGCAGCTTCGGGATTCGGCCGGGGGCTGAAGCTTTCTTT. Translated: CASSFGIRPGAEAFF.

J is TRBJ2-2 and V is TRBV7-9; 8 bases agree with TRBD1. V trimming: 9 bases; J trimming: 1 base; junction bases outside the gene matches: 1. Germline V gene data show CDR1 as SEHNR and CDR2 as FQNEAQ (reference sequence). The CDR3 runs to 13 residues. This chain's CDR3 is CARDRGNTGELFF. The DNA of the CDR3 is TGTGCCAGAGACAGGGGGAACACCGGGGAGCTGTTTTTT.

Worth noting for this clonotype: Just one base apart from a much larger clone, this may be a read error. This chain links TRBV20-1 with TRBJ2-7; no clear D. Germline V lookup: CDR1 DFQATT, CDR2 SNEGSKA (reference sequence). The CDR3 contains 13 residues. The germline V and J ends were trimmed by 1 base and 2 bases, with 9 bases remaining between them. Here the CDR3 DNA reads TGCAGTGCTAGAGTCCCGACACCCTACGAGCAGTACTTC. Translated: CSARVPTPYEQYF.

The chain's CDR3 is CASSRTGEVTEAFF. The DNA of the CDR3 is TGTGCCAGCAGTCGGACAGGGGAGGTAACTGAAGCTTTCTTT. The V gene is TRBV6-2 or TRBV6-3, the J gene TRBJ1-1; 9 nucleotides align to TRBD1. Unmatched junction bases numbered 6, after V lost 5 bases and J lost 5 bases. The CDR3 length is 14 residues. Germline lookup yields CDR1 MNHEY and CDR2 SVGEGT.

The chain uses TRBV7-8 and TRBJ1-1, with D hard to call. Germline CDR1 reads SGHVS; CDR2 reads FQNEAQ. The CDR3 totals 14 residues. V lost 2 bases to trimming and J lost 3 bases, with 10 bases between them. CDR3 sequence (DNA): TGTGCCAGCAGCTTATTAGAGGGAGACACTGAAGCTTTCTTT. This translates into CASSLLEGDTEAFF.

The chain carries TRBV19 and TRBJ1-1; no definite D call. The CDR3 is made up of 12 amino acids. CDR1 and CDR2 from the germline V gene are LNHDA and SQIVND (reference sequence). With 5 bases removed from V and 2 bases from J, the gap between germline ends came to 6 bases. As DNA, the CDR3 is TGTGCCAGTAGTTGGCTCAACACTGAAGCTTTCTTT. Its translation: CASSWLNTEAFF. Full variable domain (rest looked up from reference TRBV19 and TRBJ1-1): DGGITQSPKYLFRKEGQNVTLSCEQNLNHDAMYWYRQDPGQGLRLIYYSQIVNDFQKGDIAEGYSVSREKKESFPLTVTSAQKNPTAFYLCASSWLNTEAFFGQGTRLTVV.

This clonotype was found a few times. The genes are TRBV12-3 or TRBV12-4 and TRBJ1-5, with D unresolved. This CDR3 region has 13 residues. Trimming took off 5 bases at V and 5 bases at J, with 10 bases between the two ends. The DNA of the CDR3 is TGTGCCAGCAGTCAGTTTAATGATCAGCCCCAGCATTTT. Its translation is CASSQFNDQPQHF.